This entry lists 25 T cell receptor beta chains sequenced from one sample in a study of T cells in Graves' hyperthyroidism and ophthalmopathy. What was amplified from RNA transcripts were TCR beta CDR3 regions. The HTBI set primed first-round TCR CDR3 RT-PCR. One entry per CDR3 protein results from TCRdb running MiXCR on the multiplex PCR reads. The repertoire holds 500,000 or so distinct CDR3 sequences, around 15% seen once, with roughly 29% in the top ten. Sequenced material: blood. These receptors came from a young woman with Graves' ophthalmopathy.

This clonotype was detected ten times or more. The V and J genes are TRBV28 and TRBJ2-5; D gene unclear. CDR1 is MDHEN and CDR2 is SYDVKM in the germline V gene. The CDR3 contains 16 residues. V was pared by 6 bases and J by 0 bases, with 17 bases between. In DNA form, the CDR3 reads TGTGCCAGCAGAACTCCGGAAATTGGGGACCAAGAGACCCAGTACTTC. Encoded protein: CASRTPEIGDQETQYF.

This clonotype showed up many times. CDR3 residues: CASSSSDRWATNEKLFF. The CDR3 nucleotides read TGTGCCAGCAGTTCCTCGGACAGGTGGGCAACTAATGAAAAACTGTTTTTT. This chain uses TRBV12-3 or TRBV12-4 with TRBJ1-4; 7 bases match TRBD1. The CDR3 loop spans 17 amino acids. V shed 4 bases, J shed 0 bases, and the junction held 8 bases outside the gene matches.

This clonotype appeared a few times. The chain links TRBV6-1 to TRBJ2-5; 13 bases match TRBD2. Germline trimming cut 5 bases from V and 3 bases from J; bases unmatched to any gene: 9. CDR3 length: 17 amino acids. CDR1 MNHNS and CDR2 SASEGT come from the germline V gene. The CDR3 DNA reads TGTGCCAGCAGTAGATCCGTGGGACTAGCGGGAAAAGAGACCCAGTACTTC. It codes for CASSRSVGLAGKETQYF.

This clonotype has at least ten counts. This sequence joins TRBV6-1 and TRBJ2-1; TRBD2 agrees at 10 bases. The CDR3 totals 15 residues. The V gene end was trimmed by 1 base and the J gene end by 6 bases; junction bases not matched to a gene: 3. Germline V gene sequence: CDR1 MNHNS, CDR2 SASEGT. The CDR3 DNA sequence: TGTGCCAGCAGTGAAGAAGCGGGAGGGCCCAATGAGCAGTTCTTC. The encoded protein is CASSEEAGGPNEQFF.

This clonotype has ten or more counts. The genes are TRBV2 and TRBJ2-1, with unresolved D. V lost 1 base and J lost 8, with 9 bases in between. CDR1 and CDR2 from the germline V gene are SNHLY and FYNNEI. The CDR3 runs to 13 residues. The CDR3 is CASSEDRQDEQFF. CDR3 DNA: TGTGCCAGCAGTGAAGATCGCCAGGATGAGCAGTTCTTC. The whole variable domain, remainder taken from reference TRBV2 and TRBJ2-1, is EPEVTQTPSHQVTQMGQEVILRCVPISNHLYFYWYRQILGQKVEFLVSFYNNEISEKSEIFDDQFSVERPDGSNFTLKIRSTKLEDSAMYFCASSEDRQDEQFFGPGTRLTVL.

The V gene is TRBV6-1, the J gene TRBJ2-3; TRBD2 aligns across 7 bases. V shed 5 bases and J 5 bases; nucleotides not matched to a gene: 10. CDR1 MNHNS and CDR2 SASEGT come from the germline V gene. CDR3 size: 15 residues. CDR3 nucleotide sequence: TGTGCCAGCAGTTCGAGTAGCGGGTACGGAGATACGCAGTATTTT. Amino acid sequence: CASSSSSGYGDTQYF.

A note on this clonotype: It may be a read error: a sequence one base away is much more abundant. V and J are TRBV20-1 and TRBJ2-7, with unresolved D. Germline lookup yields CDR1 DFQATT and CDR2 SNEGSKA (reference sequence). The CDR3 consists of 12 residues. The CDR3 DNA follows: TGCAGTGGTAGAGATCCCCAGTACGAGCAGTACTTC. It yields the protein CSGRDPQYEQYF.

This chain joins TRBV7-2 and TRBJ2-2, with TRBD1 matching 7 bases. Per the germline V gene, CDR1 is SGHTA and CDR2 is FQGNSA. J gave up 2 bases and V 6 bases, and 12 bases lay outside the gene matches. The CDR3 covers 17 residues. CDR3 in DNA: TGTGCCAGCAGTTACTCAAGGACAGGCAGCAACACCGGGGAGCTGTTTTTT. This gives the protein CASSYSRTGSNTGELFF.

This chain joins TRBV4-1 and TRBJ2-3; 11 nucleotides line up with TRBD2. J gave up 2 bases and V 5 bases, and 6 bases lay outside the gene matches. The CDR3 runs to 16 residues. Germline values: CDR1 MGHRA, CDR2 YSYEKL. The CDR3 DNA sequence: TGCGCCAGCAGCTTCCAACTAGCGGGAGACACAGATACGCAGTATTTT. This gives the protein CASSFQLAGDTDTQYF.

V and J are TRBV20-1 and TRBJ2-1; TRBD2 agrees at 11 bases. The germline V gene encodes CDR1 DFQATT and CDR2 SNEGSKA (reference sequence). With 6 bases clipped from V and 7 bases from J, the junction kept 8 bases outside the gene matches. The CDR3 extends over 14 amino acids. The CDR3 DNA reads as TGCAGTGCCCAGTTAGCGGGAGGGGTGAATGAGCAGTTCTTC. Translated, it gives CSAQLAGGVNEQFF.

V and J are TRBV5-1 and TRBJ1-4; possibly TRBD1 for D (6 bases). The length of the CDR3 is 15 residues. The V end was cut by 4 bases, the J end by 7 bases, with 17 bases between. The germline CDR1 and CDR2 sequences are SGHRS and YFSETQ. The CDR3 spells CASSTVPGAAEKLFF. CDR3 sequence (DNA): TGCGCCAGCAGCACGGTACCAGGGGCGGCTGAAAAACTGTTTTTT.

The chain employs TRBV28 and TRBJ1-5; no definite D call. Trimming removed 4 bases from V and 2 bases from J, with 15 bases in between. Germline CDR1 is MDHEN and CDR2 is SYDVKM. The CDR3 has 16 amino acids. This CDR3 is CASSSHTLTGNQPQHF. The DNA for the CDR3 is TGTGCCAGCAGTTCACACACCTTGACGGGCAATCAGCCCCAGCATTTT.

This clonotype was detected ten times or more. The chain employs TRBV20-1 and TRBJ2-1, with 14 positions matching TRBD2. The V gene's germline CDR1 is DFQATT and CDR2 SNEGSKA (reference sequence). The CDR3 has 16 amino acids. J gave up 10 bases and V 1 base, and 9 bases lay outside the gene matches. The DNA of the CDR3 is TGCAGTGCTAGAGTCCCGGGACTAGCGGGAGAAGGGGAGCAGTTCTTC. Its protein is CSARVPGLAGEGEQFF.

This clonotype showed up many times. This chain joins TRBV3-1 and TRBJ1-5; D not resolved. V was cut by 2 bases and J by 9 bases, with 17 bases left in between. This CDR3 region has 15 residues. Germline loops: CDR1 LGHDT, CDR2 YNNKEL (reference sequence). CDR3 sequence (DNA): TGTGCCAGCAGCCAAACCGTAGGCAGTTTTCGGCCCCAGCATTTT. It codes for CASSQTVGSFRPQHF.

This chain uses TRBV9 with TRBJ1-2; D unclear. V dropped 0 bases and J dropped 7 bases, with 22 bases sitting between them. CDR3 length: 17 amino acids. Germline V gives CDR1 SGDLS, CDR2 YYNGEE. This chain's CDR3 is CASSVDRGRFEFGGYTF. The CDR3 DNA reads TGTGCCAGCAGCGTAGATAGAGGGAGATTCGAATTCGGTGGCTACACCTTC.

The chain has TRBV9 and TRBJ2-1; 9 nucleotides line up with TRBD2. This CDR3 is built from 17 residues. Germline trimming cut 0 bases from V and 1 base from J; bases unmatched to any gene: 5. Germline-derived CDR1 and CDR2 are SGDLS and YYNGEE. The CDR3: CASSVARTSGSYNEQFF. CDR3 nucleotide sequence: TGTGCCAGCAGCGTAGCCCGAACTAGCGGGTCCTACAATGAGCAGTTCTTC.

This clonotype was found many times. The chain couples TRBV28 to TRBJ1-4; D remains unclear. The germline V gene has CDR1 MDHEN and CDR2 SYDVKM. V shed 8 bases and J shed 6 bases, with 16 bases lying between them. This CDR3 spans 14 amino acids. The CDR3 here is CASCRLGFDEKLFF. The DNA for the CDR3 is TGTGCCAGCTGCAGATTAGGGTTTGATGAAAAACTGTTTTTT.

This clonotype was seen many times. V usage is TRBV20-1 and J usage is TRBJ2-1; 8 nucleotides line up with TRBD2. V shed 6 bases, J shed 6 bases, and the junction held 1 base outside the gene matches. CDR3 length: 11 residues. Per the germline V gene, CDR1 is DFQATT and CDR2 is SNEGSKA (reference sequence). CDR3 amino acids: CSARGGNEQFF. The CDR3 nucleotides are TGCAGTGCCCGGGGGGGCAATGAGCAGTTCTTC.

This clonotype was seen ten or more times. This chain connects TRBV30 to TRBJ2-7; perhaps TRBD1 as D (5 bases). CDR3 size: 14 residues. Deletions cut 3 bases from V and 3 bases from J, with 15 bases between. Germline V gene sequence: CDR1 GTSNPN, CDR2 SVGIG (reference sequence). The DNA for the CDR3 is TGTGCCTGGAGCAACTCCTATCAGGGCTACGAGCAGTACTTC. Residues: CAWSNSYQGYEQYF.

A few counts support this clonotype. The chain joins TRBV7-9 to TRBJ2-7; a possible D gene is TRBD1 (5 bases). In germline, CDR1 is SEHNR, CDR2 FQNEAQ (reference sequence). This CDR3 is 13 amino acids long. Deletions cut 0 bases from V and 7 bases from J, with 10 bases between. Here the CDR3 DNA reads TGTGCCAGCAGCTTAGCCATCGACAGAGAGCAGTACTTC. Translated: CASSLAIDREQYF.

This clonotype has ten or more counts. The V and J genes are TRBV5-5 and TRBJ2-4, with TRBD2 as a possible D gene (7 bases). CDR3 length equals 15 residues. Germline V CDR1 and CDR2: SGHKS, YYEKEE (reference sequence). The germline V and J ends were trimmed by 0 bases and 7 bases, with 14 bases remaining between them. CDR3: CASSLADGGGNIQYF. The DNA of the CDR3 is TGTGCCAGCAGCTTGGCCGACGGCGGGGGCAACATTCAGTACTTC. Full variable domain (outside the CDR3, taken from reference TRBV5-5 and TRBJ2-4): DAGVTQSPTHLIKTRGQQVTLRCSPISGHKSVSWYQQVLGQGPQFIFQYYEKEERGRGNFPDRFSARQFPNYSSELNVNALLLGDSALYLCASSLADGGGNIQYFGAGTRLSVL.

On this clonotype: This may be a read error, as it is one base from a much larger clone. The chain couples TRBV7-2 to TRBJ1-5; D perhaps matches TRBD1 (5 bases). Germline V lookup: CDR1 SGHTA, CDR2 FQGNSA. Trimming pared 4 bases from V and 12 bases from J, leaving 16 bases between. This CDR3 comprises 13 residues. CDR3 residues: CASSYTWTRLQHF. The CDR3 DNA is TGTGCCAGCAGCTATACTTGGACAAGGCTCCAGCATTTT.

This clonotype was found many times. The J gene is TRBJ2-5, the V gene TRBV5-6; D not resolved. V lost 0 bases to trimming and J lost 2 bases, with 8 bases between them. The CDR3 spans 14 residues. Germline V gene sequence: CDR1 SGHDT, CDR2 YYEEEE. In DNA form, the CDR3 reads TGTGCCAGCAGCTTGGTGGGCAGTCAAGAGACCCAGTACTTC. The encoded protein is CASSLVGSQETQYF.

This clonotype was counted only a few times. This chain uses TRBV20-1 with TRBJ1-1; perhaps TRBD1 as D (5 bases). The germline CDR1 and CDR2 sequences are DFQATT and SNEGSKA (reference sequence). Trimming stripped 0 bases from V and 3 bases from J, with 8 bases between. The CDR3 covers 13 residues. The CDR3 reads CSAREMGDTEAFF. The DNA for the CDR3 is TGCAGTGCTAGAGAAATGGGGGACACTGAAGCTTTCTTT.

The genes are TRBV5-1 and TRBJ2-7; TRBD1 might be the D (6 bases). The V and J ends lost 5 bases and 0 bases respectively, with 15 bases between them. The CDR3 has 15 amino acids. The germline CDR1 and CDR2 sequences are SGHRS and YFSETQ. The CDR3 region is CASSFVQGSSYEQYF. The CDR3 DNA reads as TGCGCCAGCAGTTTCGTACAGGGAAGCTCCTACGAGCAGTACTTC.